What follows is one T cell receptor (beta chain) and its context. The protocol was immunoSEQ multiplex PCR, while the TCRdb copy is restricted to in-frame clones and leaves out a portion. The repertoire holds under 250,000 clones, 75% to 85% seen once, with 9.7% in the top ten. This entry belongs to a study of blood T cell repertoires in COVID-19. Trimming shortened V by 5 bases and J by 11 bases, and 13 bases separated the two germline ends. CDR1 is SGHTA and CDR2 is FQGTGA in the germline V gene. CDR3 length equals 13 residues. This TCR was recovered from a man aged 50 to 59 with active or convalescent COVID-19. The genes are TRBV7-3 and TRBJ1-6; D is unclear. The sequenced sample was peripheral blood. CDR3 nucleotide sequence: TGTGCCAGCAGCCCCATGCGACACACACCCCTCCACTTT. It yields the protein CASSPMRHTPLHF.